This T cell receptor (beta chain) came from a study of blood T cell repertoires in COVID-19. Study-level information: Samples taken during acute and convalescent COVID-19 were collected in the United States, Italy and Spain. Sources were T cells, B-cell-depleted T cells, or PBMCs; the material itself was cDNA or gDNA.

Libraries were prepared by immunoSEQ multiplex PCR; TCRdb keeps only in-frame clonotypes and omits some of them. The sample records about 29,000 clones, more than 80% being singletons. Germline CDR1 and CDR2: SGHDT and YYEEEE. The CDR3 consists of 15 residues. V shed 2 bases, J shed 6 bases, and the junction held 5 bases outside the gene matches. The material sequenced was peripheral blood. The clonotype originates from a human donor in a cohort sampled during active COVID-19. This chain joins TRBV5-6 and TRBJ2-1, with 10 nucleotides matching TRBD1. The CDR3 reads CASSFAGTGVNEQFF. The DNA for the CDR3 is TGTGCCAGCAGCTTCGCCGGGACAGGGGTCAATGAGCAGTTCTTC. Based on the CDR3 plus reference TRBV5-6 and TRBJ2-1, the full variable domain is DAGVTQSPTHLIKTRGQQVTLRCSPKSGHDTVSWYQQALGQGPQFIFQYYEEEERQRGNFPDRFSGHQFPNYSSELNVNALLLGDSALYLCASSFAGTGVNEQFFGPGTRLTVL.